These 23 T cell receptor beta chains were all obtained from the same sample, sequenced in a study of technical replicates of blood from a handful of donors (dated by TCRdb to 2017 to 2019). The library was obtained by the immunoSEQ multiplex PCR assay. This immuneACCESS table, as held by TCRdb, lists in-frame sequences with V and J called but not all clones. Of the missing ones, under half trace to an unresolved V gene in checked studies; the others have no known cause. The sample contains approximately 84,000 clones, about 98% of them found a single time. The top ten constitute 0.12% to 0.15% of the sample. The specimen was T cells isolated from PBMCs. The receptors were gathered from a human donor in good health.

This clone appeared a single time. J is TRBJ1-3 and V is TRBV29-1, with TRBD1 matching over 12 bases. Trimming at V came to 7 bases and at J to 0 bases, leaving 4 bases not matched to a gene. The CDR3 has 15 amino acids. Germline CDR1 SQVTM, CDR2 ANQGSEA. The DNA for the CDR3 is TGCAGCGCCCGGGACAGGGGGCTCTCTGGAAACACCATATATTTT. Amino acid sequence: CSARDRGLSGNTIYF.

The J gene is TRBJ2-1, the V gene TRBV28; tentatively, D is TRBD1 (5 bases). The CDR3 has 12 residues. Trimming removed 3 bases from V and 8 bases from J, with 8 bases in between. Germline CDR1 is MDHEN and CDR2 is SYDVKM. For the CDR3, the DNA is TGTGCCAGCAGTTTCAGGGTTTATGAGCAGTTCTTC. This translates into CASSFRVYEQFF.

The chain joins TRBV14 to TRBJ2-1; no reliable D call. This CDR3 is 14 amino acids long. Germline values: CDR1 SGHDN, CDR2 FVKESK. With 0 bases removed from V and 9 bases from J, the gap between germline ends came to 12 bases. CDR3 bases: TGTGCCAGCAGCCAAGACCCTTTTGCGCGTGAGCAGTTCTTC. As protein: CASSQDPFAREQFF.

The chain joins TRBV19 to TRBJ2-7, with 10 bases fitting TRBD2. V was pared by 4 bases and J by 2 bases, with 17 bases of the junction left unmatched. Germline loops: CDR1 LNHDA, CDR2 SQIVND (reference sequence). The CDR3 runs to 19 residues. The CDR3 bases are TGTGCCAGTAGTAAAAAGGGGCAGGGGGCTAGCGGGAGACCCTACGAGCAGTACTTC. Amino acid sequence: CASSKKGQGASGRPYEQYF.

This chain uses TRBV29-1 with TRBJ1-1; 9 nucleotides agree with TRBD1. Trimming removed 5 bases from V and 1 base from J; junction bases left unmatched: 5. This CDR3 has 14 residues. Germline V gene lookup returns CDR1 SQVTM and CDR2 ANQGSEA. CDR3 in amino acids: CSVNGQGTNTEAFF. The CDR3, as DNA: TGCAGCGTTAACGGACAGGGGACGAACACTGAAGCTTTCTTT.

The J gene is TRBJ1-2, the V gene TRBV7-8; D not resolved. Germline CDR1 reads SGHVS; CDR2 reads FQNEAQ. The CDR3 extends over 14 amino acids. The V end lost 6 bases, the J end lost 5 bases, and 16 bases lay between the germline ends. The CDR3 nucleotides are TGTGCCAGCAGTGAGCACGATCCGGGTTATGGCTACACCTTC. Protein product: CASSEHDPGYGYTF.

The V call is TRBV5-1, the J call TRBJ1-3; D might be TRBD1 (5 bases). Per germline, CDR1 SGHRS and CDR2 YFSETQ. V gave up 6 bases and J gave up 4 bases, with 14 bases separating them. The CDR3 spans 14 residues. This chain's CDR3 is CASTPGGEGNTIYF. The DNA of the CDR3 is TGCGCCAGCACCCCCGGAGGGGAAGGAAACACCATATATTTT. Drawing the rest from reference TRBV5-1 and TRBJ1-3, the complete variable domain is KAGVTQTPRYLIKTRGQQVTLSCSPISGHRSVSWYQQTPGQGLQFLFEYFSETQRNKGNFPGRFSGRQFSNSRSEMNVSTLELGDSALYLCASTPGGEGNTIYFGEGSWLTVV.

V gene TRBV4-1 combines with J gene TRBJ2-1, with 16 bases lining up with TRBD2. The V segment lost 3 bases and the J segment 4 bases; nucleotides outside the gene matches: 9. Germline lookup yields CDR1 MGHRA and CDR2 YSYEKL. CDR3 size: 19 residues. The CDR3 DNA is TGCGCCAGCAGCCATCCGGGACTAGCGGGGGGGCCGGGGTACAATGAGCAGTTCTTC. This sequence encodes CASSHPGLAGGPGYNEQFF.

The chain employs TRBV9 and TRBJ2-5; D is perhaps TRBD1 (7 bases). CDR1 is SGDLS, CDR2 YYNGEE, per germline. The CDR3 extends over 15 amino acids. Trimming left V 1 base short and J 4 bases short, with 14 bases between. This CDR3 is CASSVMGQGGETQYF. In DNA, the CDR3 is TGTGCCAGCAGCGTAATGGGGCAGGGGGGAGAGACCCAGTACTTC.

V usage is TRBV7-9 and J usage is TRBJ1-2; D may be TRBD1 (5 bases). Germline-derived CDR1 and CDR2 are SEHNR and FQNEAQ (reference sequence). Trimming cost V 2 bases and J 4 bases, with 11 bases left between them. The CDR3 is made up of 14 amino acids. The CDR3 DNA reads TGTGCCAGCAGCTTAATAGCAGGGTTCTATGGCTACACCTTC. This encodes CASSLIAGFYGYTF.

The chain combines TRBV19 with TRBJ2-7, with D maybe TRBD1 (5 bases). With 4 bases removed from V and 3 bases from J, the gap between germline ends came to 19 bases. Germline V gives CDR1 LNHDA, CDR2 SQIVND (reference sequence). CDR3 length: 16 amino acids. The CDR3 protein is CASSKETVAPYYEQYF. The CDR3 DNA sequence: TGTGCCAGTAGTAAAGAGACAGTTGCTCCCTACTACGAGCAGTACTTC. Supplemented by reference TRBV19 and TRBJ2-7, the full variable domain reads DGGITQSPKYLFRKEGQNVTLSCEQNLNHDAMYWYRQDPGQGLRLIYYSQIVNDFQKGDIAEGYSVSREKKESFPLTVTSAQKNPTAFYLCASSKETVAPYYEQYFGPGTRLTVT.

The J gene is TRBJ1-1, the V gene TRBV9; TRBD1 aligns across 8 bases. The trim removed 6 bases at V and 4 bases at J, leaving 11 bases unmatched. The germline V gene encodes CDR1 SGDLS and CDR2 YYNGEE. The CDR3 has 15 amino acids. This CDR3 reads CASKEQTGDRTEAFF. In DNA, the CDR3 is TGTGCCAGCAAGGAACAGACAGGGGATCGCACTGAAGCTTTCTTT.

This CDR3 reads CASSTSGGSTDTQYF. CDR3 coding DNA: TGTGCCAGCAGCACTAGCGGTGGTAGCACAGATACGCAGTATTTT. This sequence joins TRBV7-9 and TRBJ2-3; 8 bases fit TRBD2. This CDR3 has 15 residues. V dropped 5 bases and J dropped 0; count of bases not matched to a gene: 4. Per the germline V gene, CDR1 is SEHNR and CDR2 is FQNEAQ (reference sequence).

The chain joins TRBV7-9 to TRBJ1-6, with D possibly being TRBD1 (5 bases). Trimming took 3 bases from V and 7 from J, leaving 10 bases between them. Germline V gene data show CDR1 as SEHNR and CDR2 as FQNEAQ (reference sequence). The CDR3 has 14 amino acids. CDR3 sequence: CASSFDSRNSPLHF. CDR3 in DNA: TGTGCCAGCAGCTTCGACAGTAGGAATTCACCCCTCCACTTT.

In its sample, this clone was seen once. The chain links TRBV7-6 to TRBJ1-5; D gene ambiguous. The V and J ends lost 4 bases and 1 base respectively, with 5 bases between them. Germline V CDR1 and CDR2: SGHVS, FNYEAQ. The CDR3 loop spans 13 amino acids. The CDR3 spells CASSYGSNQPQHF. The CDR3 coding sequence is TGTGCCAGCAGCTACGGGAGCAATCAGCCCCAGCATTTT.

The chain joins TRBV28 to TRBJ2-2; D is unclear. CDR1 and CDR2 (germline): MDHEN, SYDVKM. With 2 bases removed from V and 5 bases from J, the gap between germline ends came to 9 bases. This CDR3 is 14 amino acids long. This CDR3 is CASSLPHRTGELFF. Written as DNA, the CDR3 is TGTGCCAGCAGTTTACCCCATCGGACCGGGGAGCTGTTTTTT.

The chain recombines TRBV6-6 with TRBJ2-1; 11 bases align to TRBD2. The CDR3 contains 14 residues. V gave up 4 bases and J gave up 5 bases; unmatched junction bases: 1. Germline V gene sequence: CDR1 MNHNY, CDR2 SVGAGI (reference sequence). CDR3 nucleotides: TGTGCCAGCAGTTTGGGACTAGCGGACAATGAGCAGTTCTTC. Residues: CASSLGLADNEQFF.

The chain joins TRBV11-2 to TRBJ2-7; a possible D gene is TRBD1 (6 bases). The germline CDR1 and CDR2 sequences are SGHAT and FQNNGV. The CDR3 has 15 amino acids. V gave up 4 bases and J gave up 0 bases, with 13 bases separating them. The CDR3 loop reads CASSSITGSSYEQYF. The CDR3 nucleotides read TGTGCCAGCAGCTCGATAACAGGGAGCTCCTACGAGCAGTACTTC.

V is TRBV9 and J is TRBJ1-2; weak D call: TRBD1 (6 bases). The germline V gene encodes CDR1 SGDLS and CDR2 YYNGEE. The CDR3 covers 23 residues. V lost 1 base and J lost 2, with 36 bases in between. The CDR3 region is CASSVRSSTKTGQTWKLNYGYTF. CDR3 DNA sequence: TGTGCCAGCAGCGTAAGGTCGTCCACTAAGACAGGCCAAACTTGGAAACTCAACTATGGCTACACCTTC.

The chain joins TRBV10-2 to TRBJ1-2, with TRBD1 identical over 10 bases. Germline trimming cut 1 base from V and 6 bases from J; bases unmatched to any gene: 11. Germline V gene sequence: CDR1 WSHSY, CDR2 SAAADI. CDR3 length equals 17 residues. CDR3 amino acids: CASSEFGQGGLVHGYTF. The CDR3 region has the DNA TGCGCCAGCAGTGAGTTTGGACAGGGGGGACTAGTCCATGGCTACACCTTC.

The chain combines TRBV27 with TRBJ1-2; TRBD1 matches 9 bases. The CDR3 contains 15 residues. CDR1 MNHEY and CDR2 SMNVEV come from the germline V gene (reference sequence). The ends lost 5 bases at V and 6 bases at J; junction bases unmatched: 10. As DNA, the CDR3 is TGTGCCAGCAGTCACACCGGGACAGGGATACATGGCTACACCTTC. Protein product: CASSHTGTGIHGYTF.

The V gene is TRBV2, the J gene TRBJ2-5; D uncertain. Trimming took 1 base from V and 5 from J, leaving 5 bases between them. Germline V gene sequence: CDR1 SNHLY, CDR2 FYNNEI. The length of the CDR3 is 12 residues. CDR3 loop: CASSEVSETQYF. The CDR3 coding sequence is TGTGCCAGCAGTGAAGTGTCGGAGACCCAGTACTTC.

V and J are TRBV5-1 and TRBJ2-7, with 10 bases matching TRBD2. Germline V CDR1 and CDR2: SGHRS, YFSETQ. V dropped 4 bases and J dropped 3; count of bases not matched to a gene: 7. The CDR3 consists of 15 residues. CDR3 DNA sequence: TGCGCCAGCAGCCCAGGACTAGCGGTTAACTACGAGCAGTACTTC. Translation gives CASSPGLAVNYEQYF.